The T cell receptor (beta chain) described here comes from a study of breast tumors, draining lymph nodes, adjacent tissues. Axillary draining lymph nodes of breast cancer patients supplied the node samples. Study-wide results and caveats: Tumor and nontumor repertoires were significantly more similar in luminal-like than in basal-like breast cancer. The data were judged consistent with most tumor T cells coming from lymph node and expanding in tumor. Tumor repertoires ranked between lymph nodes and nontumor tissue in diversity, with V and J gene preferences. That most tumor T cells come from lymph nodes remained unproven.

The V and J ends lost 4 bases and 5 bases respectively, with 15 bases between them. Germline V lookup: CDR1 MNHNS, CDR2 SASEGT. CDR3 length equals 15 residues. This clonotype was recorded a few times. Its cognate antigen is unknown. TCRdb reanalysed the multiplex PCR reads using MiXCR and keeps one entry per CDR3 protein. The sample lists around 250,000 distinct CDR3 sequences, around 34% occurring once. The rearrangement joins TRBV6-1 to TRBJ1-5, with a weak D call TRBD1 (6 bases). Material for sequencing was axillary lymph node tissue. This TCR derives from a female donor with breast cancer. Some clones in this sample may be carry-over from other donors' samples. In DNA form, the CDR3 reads TGTGCCAGCAGTGTGAGGACAGCTGATTATCAGCCCCAGCATTTT. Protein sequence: CASSVRTADYQPQHF.